This T cell receptor beta chain was captured in a study of blood T cells in healthy people across ages. Germline CDR1 is GTSNPN and CDR2 is SVGIG (reference sequence). Trimming cost V 0 bases and J 0 bases, with 10 bases left between them. The CDR3 contains 15 residues. For the second PCR, which ran for about 6 to 11 cycles, a sample-barcoded 5' primer and a J-beta primer mix were used. TCRdb reprocessed the 5' RACE reads via MiXCR and lists one record per CDR3 protein. The sample lists over a million distinct CDR3 sequences, approximately 59% occurring once. At least 5.5 micrograms of total RNA were extracted per sample.

The material sequenced was blood. The chain joins TRBV30 to TRBJ2-3; D might be TRBD2 (6 bases). The clonotype was recovered from a man aged 18 to 29 in good health. The CDR3 here is CAWSVRETSTDTQYF. DNA for the CDR3: TGTGCCTGGAGTGTACGGGAGACTAGCACAGATACGCAGTATTTT.